These 16 T cell receptor beta chains share one sample of origin, sequenced in a study of cytomegalovirus exposure and HLA in healthy donors. A multiplex PCR was run with 60 Vbeta primers and 13 Jbeta primers. TCRdb keeps only in-frame clones here, not all; method: immunoSEQ multiplex PCR. The data show 90,000 to 140,000 clones, about 70% seen once. The sequencing input was PBMCs. The receptors come from a man aged 25 to 45 in good health and CMV-seronegative.

The chain has TRBV9 and TRBJ2-3; possibly TRBD2 for D (6 bases). This CDR3 has 15 amino acids. V was trimmed by 1 base and J by 3 bases, leaving 12 bases between them. Germline CDR1 is SGDLS and CDR2 is YYNGEE. This chain's CDR3 is CASSVNSGGTDTQYF. Here the CDR3 DNA reads TGTGCCAGCAGCGTAAATAGTGGAGGGACAGATACGCAGTATTTT. The whole variable domain, remainder taken from reference TRBV9 and TRBJ2-3, is DSGVTQTPKHLITATGQRVTLRCSPRSGDLSVYWYQQSLDQGLQFLIQYYNGEERAKGNILERFSAQQFPDLHSELNLSSLELGDSALYFCASSVNSGGTDTQYFGPGTRLTVL.

Only a few counts were recorded for this clone. The chain employs TRBV6-1 and TRBJ2-5, with a tentative D call TRBD2 (6 bases). The germline gives CDR1 MNHNS, CDR2 SASEGT. This CDR3 has 18 residues. The ends were cut back, 1 base at V and 1 base at J, with 19 bases in the middle. CDR3 protein: CASSEVGGGFGAQETQYF. The CDR3 nucleotides read TGTGCCAGCAGTGAAGTAGGAGGAGGGTTCGGGGCCCAAGAGACCCAGTACTTC.

Of note for this clone: Other DNA variants within this sample encode the same CDR3. The DNA for the CDR3 is TGTGCCACCAGCAGAGATCGCGGCCCGCAAGAGACCCAGTACTTC. Amino acids: CATSRDRGPQETQYF. V and J are TRBV15 and TRBJ2-5; no definite D call. V lost 0 bases and J lost 2, with 10 bases in between. This CDR3 is built from 15 residues. Germline V gives CDR1 LNHNV, CDR2 YYDKDF (reference sequence).

The rearrangement uses TRBV5-1 and TRBJ2-2, with 12 positions matching TRBD1. Germline loops: CDR1 SGHRS, CDR2 YFSETQ. The CDR3 covers 16 residues. V shed 5 bases and J 8 bases; nucleotides not matched to a gene: 10. The CDR3 reads CASSLPGQGASGELFF. The DNA for the CDR3 is TGCGCCAGCAGTTTGCCGGGACAGGGGGCATCGGGGGAGCTGTTTTTT. Full variable domain (missing parts from reference TRBV5-1 and TRBJ2-2): KAGVTQTPRYLIKTRGQQVTLSCSPISGHRSVSWYQQTPGQGLQFLFEYFSETQRNKGNFPGRFSGRQFSNSRSEMNVSTLELGDSALYLCASSLPGQGASGELFFGEGSRLTVL.

The chain couples TRBV28 to TRBJ2-1, with D perhaps TRBD2 (5 bases). This CDR3 spans 16 amino acids. The V gene's germline CDR1 is MDHEN and CDR2 SYDVKM. Trimming left V 7 bases short and J 2 bases short, with 18 bases between. DNA for the CDR3: TGTGCCAGCACCACTCCTGTCGGGGTCACCTACAATGAGCAGTTCTTC. Amino acids: CASTTPVGVTYNEQFF.

This chain links TRBV2 with TRBJ2-7; unclear D gene. The ends were cut back, 3 bases at V and 4 bases at J, with 10 bases in the middle. Germline CDR1 reads SNHLY; CDR2 reads FYNNEI. This CDR3 is 13 amino acids long. The CDR3 is CASSEGPLYEQYF. DNA of the CDR3: TGTGCCAGCAGTGAGGGCCCTCTGTACGAGCAGTACTTC.

This clone was observed once. The chain has TRBV4-3 and TRBJ1-2; tentatively, D is TRBD1 (6 bases). Per germline, CDR1 LGHNA and CDR2 YSLEER. V was shortened by 1 base and J by 4 bases, with 10 bases between the two germline ends. This CDR3 comprises 14 residues. In nucleotides, the CDR3 is TGCGCCAGCAGCCAAGGTCAGGGGACCTATGGCTACACCTTC. Protein product: CASSQGQGTYGYTF.

Worth noting for this clone: One junction end does not reproduce the germline sequence, and a read error may be involved. The chain joins TRBV7-2 to TRBJ1-3; 7 bases line up with TRBD1. The CDR3 covers 12 residues. The V gene's germline CDR1 is SGHTA and CDR2 FQGNSA. The CDR3 sequence is CASSAGVDRESF. DNA for the CDR3: TGTGCCAGCAGCGCAGGCGTCGACAGGGAAAGTTTT.

The rearrangement links TRBV12-5 to TRBJ1-5; D not resolved. In germline, CDR1 is LGHNT, CDR2 FRNRAP. V was trimmed by 0 bases and J by 2 bases, leaving 11 bases between them. The CDR3 is made up of 16 amino acids. The CDR3 spells CASGLVRGEGNQPQHF. CDR3 nucleotide sequence: TGTGCTAGTGGTTTGGTCCGGGGAGAGGGCAATCAGCCCCAGCATTTT.

This chain connects TRBV5-6 to TRBJ2-3; maybe TRBD1 (7 bases). This CDR3 contains 15 residues. The germline CDR1 and CDR2 sequences are SGHDT and YYEEEE. V lost 4 bases and J 2 bases, leaving 14 bases between the germline ends. CDR3 DNA sequence: TGTGCCAGCAGCCGGGGGACAGCACTCACAGATACGCAGTATTTT. Protein sequence: CASSRGTALTDTQYF.

This clone was recorded a few times. The chain couples TRBV29-1 to TRBJ2-5; TRBD2 matches 9 bases. The junction had 16 bases not matched to a gene; V was cut back by 1 base and J by 1 base. CDR1 and CDR2 from the germline V gene are SQVTM and ANQGSEA. There are 19 residues in the CDR3. CDR3 in amino acids: CSVEGFSGGRAQLQETQYF. In DNA, the CDR3 is TGCAGCGTTGAAGGTTTTTCAGGCGGGAGGGCCCAACTCCAAGAGACCCAGTACTTC.

The V call is TRBV4-3, the J call TRBJ2-6; D is unclear. CDR1 and CDR2 from the germline V gene are LGHNA and YSLEER. This CDR3 has 16 residues. V was pared by 4 bases and J by 0 bases, with 10 bases between. CDR3 in DNA: TGCGCCAGCAGCCCCCAGGATATCTCTGGGGCCAACGTCCTGACTTTC. Translated: CASSPQDISGANVLTF.

A remark on this clone: Compared with germline, one end of the junction differs, possibly owing to a read error. The rearrangement joins TRBV7-9 to TRBJ2-7; D might be TRBD2 (7 bases). This CDR3 region has 16 residues. Germline lookup yields CDR1 SEHNR and CDR2 FQNEAQ (reference sequence). The CDR3 sequence: CASSLGGGGGSYEQYF. CDR3 nucleotide sequence: TGTGCCAGCAGTTTAGGGGGGGGAGGGGGGTCCTACGAGCAGTACTTC.

This clone appeared a few times. This chain uses TRBV6-1 with TRBJ2-7, with TRBD2 matching over 9 bases. The CDR3 totals 14 residues. The germline V gene encodes CDR1 MNHNS and CDR2 SASEGT. J was trimmed by 3 bases and V by 6 bases; bases with no gene match: 6. The DNA of the CDR3 is TGTGCCAGCAGCATAGCGGGAGAACACTACGAGCAGTACTTC. Encoded protein: CASSIAGEHYEQYF.

V is TRBV19 and J is TRBJ1-1, with D possibly being TRBD1 (6 bases). V lost 6 bases and J 1 base, leaving 12 bases between the germline ends. Germline CDR1 LNHDA, CDR2 SQIVND (reference sequence). The CDR3 consists of 14 residues. The CDR3 here is CASSLLGGNTEAFF. DNA of the CDR3: TGTGCCAGTAGCCTTTTAGGGGGGAACACTGAAGCTTTCTTT.

This clone was recorded only once. Germline is not matched at one junction end, which may reflect a read error. The rearrangement uses TRBV4-3 and TRBJ2-6; TRBD1 might be the D (5 bases). Germline V gene lookup returns CDR1 LGHNA and CDR2 YSLEER. This CDR3 is built from 16 residues. The CDR3 coding sequence is TGCGTCAGCAGCCAAGATTGGGGCTCTGGGGCCAACGGCCTGACTTTC. The encoded protein is CVSSQDWGSGANGLTF.